Given below is one T cell receptor beta chain in context. This record belongs to a study of blood T cell repertoires in COVID-19. Measured with immunoSEQ multiplex PCR; TCRdb has only the in-frame clones, and not every one. The sample holds around 150,000 clones; around nine tenths are singletons and the top ten take about 18%. This CDR3 region has 15 residues. Germline-derived CDR1 and CDR2 are MGHRA and YSYEKL. Trimming pared 0 bases from V and 0 bases from J, leaving 6 bases between. The clonotype originates from a man aged 55-75 years with active or convalescent COVID-19. V and J are TRBV4-1 and TRBJ1-3; D unresolved. The sequencing sample was made of peripheral blood. The CDR3 reads CASSQDHSSGNTIYF. CDR3 sequence (DNA): TGCGCCAGCAGCCAAGATCATAGCTCTGGAAACACCATATATTTT.